This T cell receptor (beta chain) was documented in a study of human T cells and chemical hapten exposure. Study background: The patients were mostly female; they had alopecia areata, totalis or universalis.

Time point specified: patch test 3, about 24 weeks after DPC sensitization. Treatment here: therapeutic diphenylcyclopropenone sensitization with weekly scalp DPC. Individual cDNA molecules in this library carried unique molecular identifiers. MiXCR was run by TCRdb on the RACE reads, yielding one entry per CDR3 protein. The sample comprises more than 95,000 distinct CDR3 sequences, nearly 35% of which are singletons, and roughly 3% rests with the top ten. The ends were cut back, 0 bases at V and 6 bases at J, with 12 bases in the middle. The CDR3 spans 14 residues. Germline lookup yields CDR1 SGHRS and CDR2 YFSETQ.

This receptor was taken from a man in his forties or fifties with alopecia areata. Some clones in this sample may be carry-over from other donors' samples. Sequences were derived from whole blood, sampled in connection with sensitization to the hapten diphenylcyclopropenone (DPC). The chain uses TRBV5-1 and TRBJ1-1; no reliable D call. In nucleotides, the CDR3 is TGCGCCAGCAGCTTGGGGCTGGGTAGCCCTGAAGCTTTCTTT. Its protein is CASSLGLGSPEAFF.